This TCR beta chain was found in a study of cytomegalovirus exposure and HLA in healthy donors. About the research overall: The same platform as the roughly 700 first-cohort repertoires was used for the 100 to 150 validation repertoires, a later analysis reported.

Note on this clone: Its antigen is unidentified.

Broader study findings: The investigators catalogued 164 TCR beta chains as cytomegalovirus-associated. Most TCR sequences were rare, but some public TCRs occurred in many donors.

The CDR3 is 13 amino acids. The germline gives CDR1 SQVTM, CDR2 ANQGSEA. Trimming removed 4 bases at V and 5 bases at J, with 14 bases between. Only in-frame clones appear in the TCRdb table, and some are missing; sequencing was by immunoSEQ multiplex PCR. The table records under 100,000 clones, approximately 96% of them present only once. This chain joins TRBV29-1 and TRBJ2-5; D perhaps matches TRBD2 (6 bases). The sample taken for sequencing was PBMCs. This sequence originates from a man aged 18-30 years in good health and CMV-seronegative. The CDR3 DNA reads as TGCAGCGTTGCTGGGGGGTTTTCCGAGACCCAGTACTTC. Protein: CSVAGGFSETQYF.